One TCR beta chain is described in this entry. Vbeta (60) and Jbeta (13) primers were used in the PCR. Produced via immunoSEQ multiplex PCR; TCRdb's table is partial and in-frame only. The data hold some 180,000 clones, with about four fifths observed a single time. These data are taken from a study of cytomegalovirus exposure and HLA in healthy donors. Germline V gene sequence: CDR1 MNHEY, CDR2 SMNVEV (reference sequence). This CDR3 spans 17 amino acids. V was pared by 2 bases and J by 1 base, with 5 bases of the junction left unmatched. The source of this sequence is a man aged 40-49 years in good health and CMV-seropositive. Sequencing was done on a sample of PBMCs. The V gene is TRBV27, the J gene TRBJ2-1; TRBD2 matches 10 bases. Here the CDR3 DNA reads TGTGCCAGCAGTTTACGTATTAGCGGGAGGTCCTACAATGAGCAGTTCTTC. This encodes CASSLRISGRSYNEQFF.